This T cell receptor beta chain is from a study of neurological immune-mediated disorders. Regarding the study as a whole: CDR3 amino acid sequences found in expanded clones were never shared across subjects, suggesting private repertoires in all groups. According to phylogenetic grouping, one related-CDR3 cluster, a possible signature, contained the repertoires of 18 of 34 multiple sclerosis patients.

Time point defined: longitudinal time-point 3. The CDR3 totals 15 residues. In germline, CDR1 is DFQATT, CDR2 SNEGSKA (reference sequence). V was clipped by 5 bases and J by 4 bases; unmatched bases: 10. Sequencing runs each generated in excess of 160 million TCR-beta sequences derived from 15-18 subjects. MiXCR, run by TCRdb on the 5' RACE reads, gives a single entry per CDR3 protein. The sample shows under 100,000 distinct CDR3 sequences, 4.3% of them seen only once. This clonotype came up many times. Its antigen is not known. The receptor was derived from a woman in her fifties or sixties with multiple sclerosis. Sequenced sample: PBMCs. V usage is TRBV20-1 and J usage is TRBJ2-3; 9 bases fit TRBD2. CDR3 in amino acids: CSAAPRGGASDTQYF. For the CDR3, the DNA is TGCAGTGCTGCCCCTCGCGGGGGGGCATCAGATACGCAGTATTTT.